The table lists the clone carrying this TCR beta chain with a count of one. Combining a sample-barcoded 5' primer with a J-beta primer mix, a second PCR ran for roughly 6 to 12 cycles. At least 3 million CDR3-containing paired-end reads were obtained per sample. Each CDR3 protein gets one entry after TCRdb re-called the 5' RACE reads with MiXCR. The data hold about 580,000 distinct CDR3 sequences, with less than 60% observed a single time. The data were obtained in a study of blood T cells in healthy people across ages. The CDR3 totals 17 residues. V lost 0 bases and J 5 bases, leaving 14 bases between the germline ends. Germline CDR1 and CDR2: MNHEY and SVGAGI.

The receptor was derived from a man aged 80 or over in good health. The chain combines TRBV6-5 with TRBJ2-6; D gene unclear. The source material was blood. The DNA of the CDR3 is TGTGCCAGCAGTTACTCCCCCGGCTCTTCTCGGGCCAACGTCCTGACTTTC. As protein: CASSYSPGSSRANVLTF.